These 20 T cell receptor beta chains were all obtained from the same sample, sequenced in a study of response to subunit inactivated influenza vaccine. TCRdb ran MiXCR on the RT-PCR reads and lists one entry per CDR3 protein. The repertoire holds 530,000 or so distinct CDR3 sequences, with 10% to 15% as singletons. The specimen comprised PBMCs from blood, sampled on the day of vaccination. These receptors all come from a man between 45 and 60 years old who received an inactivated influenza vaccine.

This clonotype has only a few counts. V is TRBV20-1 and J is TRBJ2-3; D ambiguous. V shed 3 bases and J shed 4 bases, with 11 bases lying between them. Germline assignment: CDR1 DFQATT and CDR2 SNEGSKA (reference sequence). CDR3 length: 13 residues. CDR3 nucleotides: TGCAGTGCTAGCGGGCAGGCGCCAGATACGCAGTATTTT. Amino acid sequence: CSASGQAPDTQYF.

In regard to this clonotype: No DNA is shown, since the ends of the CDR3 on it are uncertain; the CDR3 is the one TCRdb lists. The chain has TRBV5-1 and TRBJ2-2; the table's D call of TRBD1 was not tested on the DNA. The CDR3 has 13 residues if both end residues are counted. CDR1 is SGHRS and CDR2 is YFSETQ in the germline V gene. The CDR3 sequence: CASSPPPRGAVFF.

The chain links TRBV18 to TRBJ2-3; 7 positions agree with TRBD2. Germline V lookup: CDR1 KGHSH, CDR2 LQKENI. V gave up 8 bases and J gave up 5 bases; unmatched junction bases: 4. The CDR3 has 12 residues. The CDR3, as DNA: TGTGCCAGCAAAACGGGGGGAGATACGCAGTATTTT. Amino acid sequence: CASKTGGDTQYF.

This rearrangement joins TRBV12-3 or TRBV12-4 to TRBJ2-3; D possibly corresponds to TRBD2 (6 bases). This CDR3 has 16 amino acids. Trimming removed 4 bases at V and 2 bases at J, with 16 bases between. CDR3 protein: CASSWYRGWDTDTQYF. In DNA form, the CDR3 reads TGTGCCAGCAGTTGGTACCGGGGGTGGGACACAGATACGCAGTATTTT.

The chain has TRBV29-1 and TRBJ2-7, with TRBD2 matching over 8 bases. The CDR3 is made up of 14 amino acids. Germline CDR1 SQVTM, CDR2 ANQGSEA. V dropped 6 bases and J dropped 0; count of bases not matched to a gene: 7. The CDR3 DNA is TGCAGCGTCGACGGCCTAGCGGGCTCCTACGAGCAGTACTTC. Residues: CSVDGLAGSYEQYF.

CDR3 sequence: CSARAERGFRETQYF. The CDR3 DNA follows: TGCAGTGCTAGGGCAGAAAGGGGGTTCCGAGAGACCCAGTACTTC. This chain joins TRBV20-1 and TRBJ2-5; D is perhaps TRBD1 (6 bases). Germline CDR1 is DFQATT and CDR2 is SNEGSKA (reference sequence). V was trimmed by 3 bases and J by 4 bases, leaving 18 bases between them. The CDR3 loop spans 15 amino acids.

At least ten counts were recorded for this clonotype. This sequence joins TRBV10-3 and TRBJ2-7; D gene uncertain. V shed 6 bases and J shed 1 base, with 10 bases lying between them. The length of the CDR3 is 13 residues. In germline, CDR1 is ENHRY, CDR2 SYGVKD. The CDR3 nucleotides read TGTGCCATCAGACCGACCGAGTCCTACGAGCAGTACTTC. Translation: CAIRPTESYEQYF.

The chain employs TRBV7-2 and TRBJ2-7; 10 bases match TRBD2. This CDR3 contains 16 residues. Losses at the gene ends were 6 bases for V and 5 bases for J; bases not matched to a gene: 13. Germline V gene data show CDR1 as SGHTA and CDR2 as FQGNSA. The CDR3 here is CASRISGASGRNEQYF. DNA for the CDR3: TGTGCCAGCAGAATATCCGGGGCTAGCGGGAGAAACGAGCAGTACTTC.

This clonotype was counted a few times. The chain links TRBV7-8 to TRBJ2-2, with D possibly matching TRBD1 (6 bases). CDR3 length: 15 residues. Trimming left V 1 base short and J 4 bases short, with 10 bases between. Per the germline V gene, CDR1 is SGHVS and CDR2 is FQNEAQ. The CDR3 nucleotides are TGTGCCAGCAGCTTAGACAGGGCGGTCACCGGGGAGCTGTTTTTT. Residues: CASSLDRAVTGELFF. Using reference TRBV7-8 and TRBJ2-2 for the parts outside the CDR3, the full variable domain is GAGVSQSPRYKVAKRGQDVALRCDPISGHVSLFWYQQALGQGPEFLTYFQNEAQLDKSGLPSDRFFAERPEGSVSTLKIQRTQQEDSAVYLCASSLDRAVTGELFFGEGSRLTVL.

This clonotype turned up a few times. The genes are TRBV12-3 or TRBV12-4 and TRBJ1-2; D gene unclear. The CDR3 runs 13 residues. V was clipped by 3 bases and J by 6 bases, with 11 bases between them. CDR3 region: CASSFVGADGYTF. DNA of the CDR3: TGTGCCAGCAGTTTTGTGGGCGCGGATGGCTACACCTTC.

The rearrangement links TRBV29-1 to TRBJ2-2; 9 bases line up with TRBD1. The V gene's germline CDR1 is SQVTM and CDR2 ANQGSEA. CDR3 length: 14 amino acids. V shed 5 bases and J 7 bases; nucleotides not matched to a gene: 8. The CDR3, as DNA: TGCAGCGTTAACACAGGGGGCGCGGACGGGGAGCTGTTTTTT. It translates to CSVNTGGADGELFF.

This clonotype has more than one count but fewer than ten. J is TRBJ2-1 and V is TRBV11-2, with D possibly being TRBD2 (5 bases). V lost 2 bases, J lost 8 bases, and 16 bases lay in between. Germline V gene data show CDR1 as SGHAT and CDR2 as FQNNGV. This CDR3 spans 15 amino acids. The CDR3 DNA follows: TGTGCCAGCAGCTTAATACCGCGGAGGAATCATGAGCAGTTCTTC. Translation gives CASSLIPRRNHEQFF.

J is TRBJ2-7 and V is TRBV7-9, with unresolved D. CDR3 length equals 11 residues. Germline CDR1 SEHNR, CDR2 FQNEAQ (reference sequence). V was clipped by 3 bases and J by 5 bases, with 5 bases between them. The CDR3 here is CASSFQNEQYF. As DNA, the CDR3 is TGTGCCAGCAGCTTTCAAAACGAGCAGTACTTC.

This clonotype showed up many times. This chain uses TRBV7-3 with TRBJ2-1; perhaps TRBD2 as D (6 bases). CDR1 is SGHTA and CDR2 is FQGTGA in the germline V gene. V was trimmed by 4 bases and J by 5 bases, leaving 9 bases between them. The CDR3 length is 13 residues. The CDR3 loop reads CASSWAGNNEQFF. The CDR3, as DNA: TGTGCCAGCAGCTGGGCGGGAAACAATGAGCAGTTCTTC.

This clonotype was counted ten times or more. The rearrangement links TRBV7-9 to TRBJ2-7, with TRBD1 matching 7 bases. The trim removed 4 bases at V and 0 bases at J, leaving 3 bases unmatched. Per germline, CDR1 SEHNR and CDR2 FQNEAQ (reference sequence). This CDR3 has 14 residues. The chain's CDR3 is CASSSGTDSYEQYF. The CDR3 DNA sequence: TGTGCCAGCAGCTCCGGGACAGACTCCTACGAGCAGTACTTC.

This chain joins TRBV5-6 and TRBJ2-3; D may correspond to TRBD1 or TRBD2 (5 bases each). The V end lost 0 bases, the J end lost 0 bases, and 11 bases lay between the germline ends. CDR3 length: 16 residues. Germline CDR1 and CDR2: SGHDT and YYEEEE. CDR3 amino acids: CASSLAYGTSTDTQYF. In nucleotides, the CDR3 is TGTGCCAGCAGCTTGGCGTACGGGACGAGCACAGATACGCAGTATTTT.

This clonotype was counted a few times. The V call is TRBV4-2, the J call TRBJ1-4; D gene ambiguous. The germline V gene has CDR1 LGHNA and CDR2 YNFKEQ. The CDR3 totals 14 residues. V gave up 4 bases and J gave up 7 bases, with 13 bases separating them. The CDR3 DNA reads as TGTGCCAGCAGCCGTTCCCTCTTGGTTGAAAAACTGTTTTTT. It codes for CASSRSLLVEKLFF.

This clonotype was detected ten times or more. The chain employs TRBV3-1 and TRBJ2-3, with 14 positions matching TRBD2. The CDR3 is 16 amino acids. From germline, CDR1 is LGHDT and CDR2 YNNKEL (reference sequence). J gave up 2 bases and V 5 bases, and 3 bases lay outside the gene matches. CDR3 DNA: TGTGCCAGCAGCGGGACTAGCGGGGGAGACACAGATACGCAGTATTTT. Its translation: CASSGTSGGDTDTQYF.

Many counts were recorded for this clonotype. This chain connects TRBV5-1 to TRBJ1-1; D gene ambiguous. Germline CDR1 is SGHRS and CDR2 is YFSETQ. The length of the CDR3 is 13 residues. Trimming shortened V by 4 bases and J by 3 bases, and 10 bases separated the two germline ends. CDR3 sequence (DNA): TGCGCCAGCAGCCCGGTGGCTGACACTGAAGCTTTCTTT. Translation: CASSPVADTEAFF.

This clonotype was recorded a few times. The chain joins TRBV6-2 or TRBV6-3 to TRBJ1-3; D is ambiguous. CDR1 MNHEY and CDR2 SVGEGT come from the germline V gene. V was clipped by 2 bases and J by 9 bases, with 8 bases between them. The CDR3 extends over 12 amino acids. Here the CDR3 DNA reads TGTGCCAGCAGTTACCCCGTCCGCACCATATATTTT. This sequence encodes CASSYPVRTIYF.